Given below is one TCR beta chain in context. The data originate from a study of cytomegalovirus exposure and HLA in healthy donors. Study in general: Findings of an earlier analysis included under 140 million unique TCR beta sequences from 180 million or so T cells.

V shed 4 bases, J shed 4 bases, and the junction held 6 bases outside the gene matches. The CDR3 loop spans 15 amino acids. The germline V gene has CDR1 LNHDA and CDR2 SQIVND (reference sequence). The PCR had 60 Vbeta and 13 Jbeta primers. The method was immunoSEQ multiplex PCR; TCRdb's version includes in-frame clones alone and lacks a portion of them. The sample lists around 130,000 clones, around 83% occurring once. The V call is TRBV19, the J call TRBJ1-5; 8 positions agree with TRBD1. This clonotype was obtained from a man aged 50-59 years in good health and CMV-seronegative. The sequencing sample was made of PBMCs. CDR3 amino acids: CASSTTRTGNQPQHF. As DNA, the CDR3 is TGTGCCAGTAGTACAACCCGGACAGGGAATCAGCCCCAGCATTTT.